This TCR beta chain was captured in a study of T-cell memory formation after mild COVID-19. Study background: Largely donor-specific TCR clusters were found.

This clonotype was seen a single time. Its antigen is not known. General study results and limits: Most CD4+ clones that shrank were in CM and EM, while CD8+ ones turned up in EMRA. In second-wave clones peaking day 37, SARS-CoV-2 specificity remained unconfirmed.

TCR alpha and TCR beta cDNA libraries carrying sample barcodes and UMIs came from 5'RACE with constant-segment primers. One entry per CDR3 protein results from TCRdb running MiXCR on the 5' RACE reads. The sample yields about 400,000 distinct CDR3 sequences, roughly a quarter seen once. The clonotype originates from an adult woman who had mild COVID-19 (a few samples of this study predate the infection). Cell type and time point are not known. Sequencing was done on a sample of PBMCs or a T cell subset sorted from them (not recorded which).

CDR3: CASRPGGGNSPLHF. CDR3 in DNA: TGTGCCAGCAGGCCCGGGGGAGGAAATTCACCCCTCCACTTT. V and J are TRBV12-3 or TRBV12-4 and TRBJ1-6, with D perhaps matching TRBD1 (5 bases). The V gene lost 6 bases and the J gene lost 7 bases, with 13 bases spanning the gap. This CDR3 has 14 residues.